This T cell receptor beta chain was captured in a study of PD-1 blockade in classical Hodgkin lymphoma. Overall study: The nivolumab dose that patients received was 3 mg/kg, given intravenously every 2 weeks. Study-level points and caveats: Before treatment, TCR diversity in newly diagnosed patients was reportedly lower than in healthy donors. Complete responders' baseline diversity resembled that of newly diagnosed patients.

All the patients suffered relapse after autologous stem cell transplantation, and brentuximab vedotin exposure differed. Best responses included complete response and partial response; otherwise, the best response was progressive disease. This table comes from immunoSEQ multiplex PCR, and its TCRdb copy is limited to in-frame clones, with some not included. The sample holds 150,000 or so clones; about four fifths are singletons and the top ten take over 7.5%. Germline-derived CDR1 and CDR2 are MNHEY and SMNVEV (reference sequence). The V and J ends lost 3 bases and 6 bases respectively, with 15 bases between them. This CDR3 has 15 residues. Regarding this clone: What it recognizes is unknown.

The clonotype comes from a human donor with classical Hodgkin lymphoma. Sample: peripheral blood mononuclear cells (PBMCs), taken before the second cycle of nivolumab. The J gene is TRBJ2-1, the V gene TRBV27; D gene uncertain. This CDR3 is CASSFIDSAGNEQFF. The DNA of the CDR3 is TGTGCCAGCAGTTTCATCGACTCGGCAGGCAATGAGCAGTTCTTC.